Here is one T cell receptor beta chain with its context. Its antigen is currently unknown. The source of the sample is a study of cytomegalovirus exposure and HLA in healthy donors. Study-level findings and limits: Many donors shared some public TCRs, even though most TCR sequences were rare. Several V segments, TRBV6-2 and TRBV6-3 among them, could not be told apart and were dropped.

Looked up from germline, CDR1 is SGHKS and CDR2 is YYEKEE (reference sequence). V lost 1 base, J lost 0 bases, and 11 bases lay in between. This CDR3 has 16 residues. PCR employed 60 Vbeta and 13 Jbeta primers. This table comes from immunoSEQ multiplex PCR, and its TCRdb copy is limited to in-frame clones, with some not included. The data hold approximately 190,000 clones, with 81% observed a single time. The chain links TRBV5-5 to TRBJ2-1; D gene ambiguous. The sample taken for sequencing was PBMCs. The sequence derives from a man in his forties in good health and CMV-seropositive. CDR3 bases: TGTGCCAGCAGCTTGTTGGTTTCCAGCTCCTACAATGAGCAGTTCTTC. Translated: CASSLLVSSSYNEQFF.